This entry is about one T cell receptor (beta chain). Its antigen remains unknown. The entry originates in a study of T cell responses to AZD1222 COVID-19 vaccine. Broader study findings: Repertoire sampling occurred only after the peak T cell response. Baseline seropositives among AZD1222 recipients totaled only six. There were vaccine-associated CD4 TCRs across spike, dominant at 160-218 and 743-854.

Generated by immunoSEQ multiplex PCR, the TCRdb table keeps only in-frame clones and is missing some. The sample holds tens of thousands of clones, 75% to 90% seen once. The CDR3 is 13 residues long. Germline values: CDR1 SGHAT, CDR2 FQNNGV. V lost 6 bases, J lost 2 bases, and 11 bases lay in between. This receptor was obtained from an adult who received the AZD1222 COVID-19 vaccine. Sequencing was performed on peripheral blood, taken 28 days after the second AZD1222 dose. V is TRBV11-2 and J is TRBJ2-7; D perhaps matches TRBD1 (5 bases). For the CDR3, the DNA is TGTGCCAGCAGTCCCAAGGGGACCTACGAGCAGTACGTC. This encodes CASSPKGTYEQYV.